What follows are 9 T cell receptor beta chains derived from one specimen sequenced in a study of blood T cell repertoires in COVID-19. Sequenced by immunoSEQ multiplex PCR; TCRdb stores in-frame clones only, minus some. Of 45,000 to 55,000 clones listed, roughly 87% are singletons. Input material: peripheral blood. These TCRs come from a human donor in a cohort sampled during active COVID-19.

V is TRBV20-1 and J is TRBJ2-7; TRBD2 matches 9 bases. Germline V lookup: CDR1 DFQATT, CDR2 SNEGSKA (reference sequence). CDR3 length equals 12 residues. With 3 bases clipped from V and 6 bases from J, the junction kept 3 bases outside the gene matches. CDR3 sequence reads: CSASRGGGEQYF. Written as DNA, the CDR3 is TGCAGTGCTAGTCGCGGGGGGGGCGAGCAGTACTTC.

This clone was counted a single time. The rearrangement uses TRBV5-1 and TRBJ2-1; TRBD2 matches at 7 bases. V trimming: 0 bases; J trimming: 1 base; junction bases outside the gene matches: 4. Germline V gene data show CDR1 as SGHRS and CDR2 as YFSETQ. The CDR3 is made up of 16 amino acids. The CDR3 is CASSLASSGSYNEQFF. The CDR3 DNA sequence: TGCGCCAGCAGCTTGGCTTCTAGCGGTTCCTACAATGAGCAGTTCTTC.

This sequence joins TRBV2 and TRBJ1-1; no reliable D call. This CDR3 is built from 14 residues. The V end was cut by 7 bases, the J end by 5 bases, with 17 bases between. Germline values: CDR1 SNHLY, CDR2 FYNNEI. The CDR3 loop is CASTLETTGTEAFF. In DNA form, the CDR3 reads TGTGCCAGCACCCTCGAGACAACGGGGACTGAAGCTTTCTTT. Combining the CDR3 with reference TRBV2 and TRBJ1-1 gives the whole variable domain EPEVTQTPSHQVTQMGQEVILRCVPISNHLYFYWYRQILGQKVEFLVSFYNNEISEKSEIFDDQFSVERPDGSNFTLKIRSTKLEDSAMYFCASTLETTGTEAFFGQGTRLTVV.

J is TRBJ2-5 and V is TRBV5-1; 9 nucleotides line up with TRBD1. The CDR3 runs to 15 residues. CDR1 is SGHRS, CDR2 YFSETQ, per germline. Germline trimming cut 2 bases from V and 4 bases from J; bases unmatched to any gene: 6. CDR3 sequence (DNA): TGCGCCAGCAGCTTACAGGGGGCGCCGGGAGAGACCCAGTACTTC. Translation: CASSLQGAPGETQYF. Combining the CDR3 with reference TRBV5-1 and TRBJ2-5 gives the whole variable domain KAGVTQTPRYLIKTRGQQVTLSCSPISGHRSVSWYQQTPGQGLQFLFEYFSETQRNKGNFPGRFSGRQFSNSRSEMNVSTLELGDSALYLCASSLQGAPGETQYFGPGTRLLVL.

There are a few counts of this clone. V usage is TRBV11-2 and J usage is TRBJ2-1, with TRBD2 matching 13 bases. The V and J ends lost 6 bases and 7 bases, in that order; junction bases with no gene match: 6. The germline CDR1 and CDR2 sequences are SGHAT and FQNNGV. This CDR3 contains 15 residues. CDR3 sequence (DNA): TGTGCCAGCAGTTTCGGACTAGCGGGAGTTAATGAGCAGTTCTTC. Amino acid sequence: CASSFGLAGVNEQFF.

The CDR3 loop is CASSLGMAGSQYF. The CDR3 DNA reads TGTGCCAGCAGTTTAGGGATGGCGGGATCGCAGTATTTT. The chain links TRBV6-2 or TRBV6-3 to TRBJ2-3; maybe TRBD2 (6 bases). This CDR3 region has 13 residues. Trimming stripped 4 bases from V and 10 bases from J, with 15 bases between. Germline CDR1 and CDR2: MNHEY and SVGEGT.

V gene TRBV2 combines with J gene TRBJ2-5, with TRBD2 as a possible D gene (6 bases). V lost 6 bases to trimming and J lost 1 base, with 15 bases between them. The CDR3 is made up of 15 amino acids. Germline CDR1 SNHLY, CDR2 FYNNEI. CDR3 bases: TGTGCCAGCAGAAAGCCCGGGGGATTCCAAGAGACCCAGTACTTC. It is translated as CASRKPGGFQETQYF. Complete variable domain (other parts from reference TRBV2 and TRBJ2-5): EPEVTQTPSHQVTQMGQEVILRCVPISNHLYFYWYRQILGQKVEFLVSFYNNEISEKSEIFDDQFSVERPDGSNFTLKIRSTKLEDSAMYFCASRKPGGFQETQYFGPGTRLLVL.

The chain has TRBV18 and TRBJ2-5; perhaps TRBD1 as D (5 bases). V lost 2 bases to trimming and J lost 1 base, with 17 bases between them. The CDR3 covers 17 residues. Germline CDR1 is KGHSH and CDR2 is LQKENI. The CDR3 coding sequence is TGTGCCAGCTCACCAGCGTCGTCGTGGGGCGTCCAAGAGACCCAGTACTTC. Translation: CASSPASSWGVQETQYF.

CDR3 sequence: CASSLVVFTGGELFF. The CDR3 DNA reads as TGTGCCAGCAGCTTAGTCGTTTTTACCGGGGGGGAGCTGTTTTTT. This chain links TRBV11-2 with TRBJ2-2, with no clear D. V lost 1 base to trimming and J lost 8 bases, with 14 bases between them. The CDR3 length is 15 residues. Germline V lookup: CDR1 SGHAT, CDR2 FQNNGV.